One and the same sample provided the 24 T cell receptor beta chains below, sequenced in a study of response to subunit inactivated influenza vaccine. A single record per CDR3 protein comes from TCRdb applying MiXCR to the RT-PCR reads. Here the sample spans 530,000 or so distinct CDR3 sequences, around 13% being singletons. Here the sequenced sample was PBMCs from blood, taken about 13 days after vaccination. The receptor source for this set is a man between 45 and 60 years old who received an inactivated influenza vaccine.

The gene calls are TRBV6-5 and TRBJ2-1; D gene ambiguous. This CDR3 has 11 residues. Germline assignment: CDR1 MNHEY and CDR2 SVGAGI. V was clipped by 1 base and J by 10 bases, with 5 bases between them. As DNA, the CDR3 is TGTGCCAGCAGTTACTTAGGGGAGCAGTTCTTC. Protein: CASSYLGEQFF.

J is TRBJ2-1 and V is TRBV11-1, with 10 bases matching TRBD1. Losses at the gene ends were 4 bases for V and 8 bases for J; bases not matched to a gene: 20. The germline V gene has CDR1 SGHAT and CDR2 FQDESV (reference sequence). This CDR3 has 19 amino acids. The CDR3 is CASSSPFRVRTGGFHEQFF. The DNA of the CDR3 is TGTGCCAGCAGCTCTCCCTTTCGTGTACGGACAGGGGGTTTCCATGAGCAGTTCTTC. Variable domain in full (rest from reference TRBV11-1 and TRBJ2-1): EAEVAQSPRYKITEKSQAVAFWCDPISGHATLYWYRQILGQGPELLVQFQDESVVDDSQLPKDRFSAERLKGVDSTLKIQPAELGDSAMYLCASSSPFRVRTGGFHEQFFGPGTRLTVL.

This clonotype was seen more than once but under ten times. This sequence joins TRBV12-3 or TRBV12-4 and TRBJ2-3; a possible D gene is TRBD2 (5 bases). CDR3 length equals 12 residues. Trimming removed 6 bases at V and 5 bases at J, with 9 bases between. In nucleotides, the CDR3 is TGTGCCAGCAGGGAGGACCTAGATACGCAGTATTTT. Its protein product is CASREDLDTQYF.

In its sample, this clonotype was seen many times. For the CDR3, the DNA is TGTGCCAGCAGTTCTCCTAACTATGGCTACACCTTC. It yields the protein CASSSPNYGYTF. The chain combines TRBV7-9 with TRBJ1-2; D not resolved. Trimming shortened V by 6 bases and J by 0 bases, and 5 bases separated the two germline ends. Per the germline V gene, CDR1 is SEHNR and CDR2 is FQNEAQ (reference sequence). This CDR3 contains 12 residues. The variable domain in full, completed from reference TRBV7-9 and TRBJ1-2, reads DTGVSQNPRHKITKRGQNVTFRCDPISEHNRLYWYRQTLGQGPEFLTYFQNEAQLEKSRLLSDRFSAERPKGSFSTLEIQRTEQGDSAMYLCASSSPNYGYTFGSGTRLTVV.

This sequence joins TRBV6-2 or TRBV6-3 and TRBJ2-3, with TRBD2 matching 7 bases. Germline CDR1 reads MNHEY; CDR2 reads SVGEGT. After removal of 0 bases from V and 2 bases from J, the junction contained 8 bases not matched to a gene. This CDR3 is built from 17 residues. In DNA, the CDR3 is TGTGCCAGCAGTTACTCGTCCAGCGGGAAGTACACAGATACGCAGTATTTT. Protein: CASSYSSSGKYTDTQYF.

This CDR3 reads CASSLWSGGPYEQYF. In DNA form, the CDR3 reads TGTGCCAGCAGTTTATGGTCGGGAGGGCCCTACGAGCAGTACTTC. The rearrangement joins TRBV27 to TRBJ2-7; 8 bases are shared with TRBD2. CDR3 length equals 15 residues. Germline lookup yields CDR1 MNHEY and CDR2 SMNVEV (reference sequence). Trimming at V came to 1 base and at J to 2 bases, leaving 4 bases not matched to a gene.

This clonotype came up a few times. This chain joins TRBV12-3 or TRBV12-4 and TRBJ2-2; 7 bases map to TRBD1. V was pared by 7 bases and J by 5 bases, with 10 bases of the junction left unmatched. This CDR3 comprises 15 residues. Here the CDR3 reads CASTLGTARTGELFF. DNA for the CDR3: TGTGCCAGCACCTTGGGGACAGCGAGGACCGGGGAGCTGTTTTTT.

The CDR3 is CASRAVGQGVYEQYF. DNA for the CDR3: TGTGCCAGTCGAGCCGTAGGACAGGGGGTCTACGAGCAGTACTTC. The rearrangement links TRBV4-2 to TRBJ2-7; 10 positions agree with TRBD1. Germline trimming cut 9 bases from V and 3 bases from J; bases unmatched to any gene: 11. CDR3 length: 15 amino acids. Looked up from germline, CDR1 is LGHNA and CDR2 is YNFKEQ.

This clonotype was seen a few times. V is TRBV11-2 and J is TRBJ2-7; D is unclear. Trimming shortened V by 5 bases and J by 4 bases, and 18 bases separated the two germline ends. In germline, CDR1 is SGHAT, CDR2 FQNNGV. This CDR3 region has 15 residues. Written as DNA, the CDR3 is TGTGCCAGCAGCCCCGGCCGAACGGAACCTTACGAGCAGTACTTC. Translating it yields CASSPGRTEPYEQYF.

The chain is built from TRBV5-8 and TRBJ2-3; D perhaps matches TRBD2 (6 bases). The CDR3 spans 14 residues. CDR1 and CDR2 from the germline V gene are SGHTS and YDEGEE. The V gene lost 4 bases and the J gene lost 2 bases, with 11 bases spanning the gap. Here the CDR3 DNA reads TGTGCCAGCAGCATTAGCGGAACCACAGATACGCAGTATTTT. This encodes CASSISGTTDTQYF.

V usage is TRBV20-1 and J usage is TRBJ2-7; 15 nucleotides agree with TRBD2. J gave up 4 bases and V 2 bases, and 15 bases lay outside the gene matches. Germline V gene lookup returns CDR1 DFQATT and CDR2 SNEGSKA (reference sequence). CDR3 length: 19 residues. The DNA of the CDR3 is TGCAGTGCTAGACCCCCCGGACTAGCGGGAGGGCCTAGGGTTTACGAGCAGTACTTC. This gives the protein CSARPPGLAGGPRVYEQYF.

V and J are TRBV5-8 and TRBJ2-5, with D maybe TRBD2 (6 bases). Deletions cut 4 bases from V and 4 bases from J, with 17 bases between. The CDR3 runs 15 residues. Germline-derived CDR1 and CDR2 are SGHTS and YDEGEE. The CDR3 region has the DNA TGTGCCAGCAGCCCAGGCCGGGCGGGGTTAGAGACCCAGTACTTC. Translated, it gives CASSPGRAGLETQYF.

The CDR3 DNA reads as TGTGCCAGCACCCTAGCGGGAGGGCCCTACAATGAGCAGTTCTTC. Protein: CASTLAGGPYNEQFF. V usage is TRBV6-1 and J usage is TRBJ2-1, with 12 nucleotides matching TRBD2. With 7 bases clipped from V and 2 bases from J, the junction kept 3 bases outside the gene matches. The CDR3 length is 15 residues. The germline gives CDR1 MNHNS, CDR2 SASEGT.

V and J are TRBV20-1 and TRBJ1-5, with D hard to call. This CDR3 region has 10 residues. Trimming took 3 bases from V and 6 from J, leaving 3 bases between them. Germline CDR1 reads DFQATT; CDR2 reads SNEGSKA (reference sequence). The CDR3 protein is CSASRQPQHF. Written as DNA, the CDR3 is TGCAGTGCTAGTCGTCAGCCCCAGCATTTT.

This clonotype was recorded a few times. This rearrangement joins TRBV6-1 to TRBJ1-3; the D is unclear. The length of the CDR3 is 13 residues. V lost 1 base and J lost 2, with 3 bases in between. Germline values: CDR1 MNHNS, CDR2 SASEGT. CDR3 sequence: CASSEEAGNTIYF. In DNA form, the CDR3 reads TGTGCCAGCAGTGAAGAAGCTGGAAACACCATATATTTT.

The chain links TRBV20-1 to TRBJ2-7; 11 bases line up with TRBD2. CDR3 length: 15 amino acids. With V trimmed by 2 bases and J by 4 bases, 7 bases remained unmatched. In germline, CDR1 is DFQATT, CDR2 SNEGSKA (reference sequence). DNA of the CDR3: TGCAGTGCTAGATCCCTAGCGGGAGGCTCTTACGAGCAGTACTTC. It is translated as CSARSLAGGSYEQYF.

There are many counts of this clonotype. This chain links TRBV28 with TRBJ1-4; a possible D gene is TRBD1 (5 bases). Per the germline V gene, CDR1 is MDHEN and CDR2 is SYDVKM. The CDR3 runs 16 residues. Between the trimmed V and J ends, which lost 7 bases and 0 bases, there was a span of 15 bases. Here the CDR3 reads CASNPPGGTTNEKLFF. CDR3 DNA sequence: TGTGCCAGCAACCCGCCGGGGGGGACAACTAATGAAAAACTGTTTTTT.

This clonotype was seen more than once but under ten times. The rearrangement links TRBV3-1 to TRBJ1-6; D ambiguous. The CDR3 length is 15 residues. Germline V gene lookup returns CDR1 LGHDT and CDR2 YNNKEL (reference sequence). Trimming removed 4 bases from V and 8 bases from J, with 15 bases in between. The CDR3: CASSPRTDGHSPLHF. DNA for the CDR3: TGTGCCAGCAGCCCGAGGACGGACGGACATTCACCCCTCCACTTT.

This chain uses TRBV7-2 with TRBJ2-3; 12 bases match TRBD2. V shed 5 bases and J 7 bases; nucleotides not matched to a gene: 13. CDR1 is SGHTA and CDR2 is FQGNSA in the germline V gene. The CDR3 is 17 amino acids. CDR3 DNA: TGTGCCAGCAGCCCAAGGGGTGGGGGGACTAGCGGGTATACGCAGTATTTT. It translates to CASSPRGGGTSGYTQYF.

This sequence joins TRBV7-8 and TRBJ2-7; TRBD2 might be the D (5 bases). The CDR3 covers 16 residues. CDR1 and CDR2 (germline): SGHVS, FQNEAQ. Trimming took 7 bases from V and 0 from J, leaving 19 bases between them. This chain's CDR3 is CASTPTRVFVSYEQYF. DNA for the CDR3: TGTGCCAGCACCCCAACGAGGGTATTCGTCTCCTACGAGCAGTACTTC.

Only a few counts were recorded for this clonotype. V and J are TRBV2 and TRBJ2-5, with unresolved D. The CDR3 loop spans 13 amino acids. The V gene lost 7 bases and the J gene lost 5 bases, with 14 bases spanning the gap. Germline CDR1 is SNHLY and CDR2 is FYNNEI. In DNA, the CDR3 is TGTGCCAGCAATATGCTCGGAAGTGAGACCCAGTACTTC. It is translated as CASNMLGSETQYF.

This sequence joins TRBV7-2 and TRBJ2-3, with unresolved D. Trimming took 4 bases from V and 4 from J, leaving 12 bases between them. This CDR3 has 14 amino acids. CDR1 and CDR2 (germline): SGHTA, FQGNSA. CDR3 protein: CASSSLTFSDTQYF. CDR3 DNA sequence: TGTGCCAGCAGCTCCTTGACCTTCTCAGATACGCAGTATTTT.

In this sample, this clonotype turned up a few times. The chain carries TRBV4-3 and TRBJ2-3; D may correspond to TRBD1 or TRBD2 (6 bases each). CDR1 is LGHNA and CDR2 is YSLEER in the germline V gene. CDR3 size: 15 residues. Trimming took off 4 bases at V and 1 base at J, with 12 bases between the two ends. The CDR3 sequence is CASSPPRGRTDTQYF. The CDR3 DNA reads TGCGCCAGCAGCCCCCCCCGGGGGCGCACAGATACGCAGTATTTT.

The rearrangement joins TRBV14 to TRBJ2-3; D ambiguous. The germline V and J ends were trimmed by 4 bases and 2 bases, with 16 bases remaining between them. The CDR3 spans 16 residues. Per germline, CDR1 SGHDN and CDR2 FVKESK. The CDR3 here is CASSLGVRRDTDTQYF. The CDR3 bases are TGTGCCAGCAGCCTCGGAGTTAGGAGAGACACAGATACGCAGTATTTT.